This entry lists 28 T cell receptor beta chains sequenced from one sample in a study of OX40 agonist ivuxolimab in advanced cancers. Using immunoSEQ multiplex PCR, the repertoire was profiled, and TCRdb retains in-frame clones only, with some absent. In the table there are some 50,000 clones, 80% to 90% of which are singletons. Sequenced material: CD4+ or CD8+ T cells sorted from blood, taken in a trial of the OX40 agonist ivuxolimab. These receptors all come from an adult with an advanced solid tumor such as melanoma, head and neck, liver or kidney cancer.

The chain is built from TRBV9 and TRBJ1-1; D is unclear. Germline CDR1 SGDLS, CDR2 YYNGEE. The CDR3 runs 12 residues. Trimming removed 0 bases at V and 7 bases at J, with 7 bases between. The CDR3 protein is CASSVANGEAFF. The CDR3 DNA reads as TGTGCCAGCAGCGTAGCCAACGGTGAAGCTTTCTTT.

V is TRBV2 and J is TRBJ1-4, with TRBD1 identical over 8 bases. This CDR3 has 15 residues. Germline V gene lookup returns CDR1 SNHLY and CDR2 FYNNEI. V trimming: 7 bases; J trimming: 3 bases; junction bases outside the gene matches: 7. The CDR3 reads CASNERTGPNEKLFF. CDR3 DNA sequence: TGTGCCAGCAACGAGCGGACAGGGCCTAATGAAAAACTGTTTTTT.

V is TRBV9 and J is TRBJ2-7; 11 bases map to TRBD1. V lost 0 bases and J lost 4; bases outside the gene matches: 3. This CDR3 spans 15 amino acids. The germline gives CDR1 SGDLS, CDR2 YYNGEE. The CDR3 loop reads CASSVAWDRGYEQYF. CDR3 nucleotide sequence: TGTGCCAGCAGCGTAGCCTGGGACAGGGGGTACGAGCAGTACTTC. Full variable domain (missing parts from reference TRBV9 and TRBJ2-7): DSGVTQTPKHLITATGQRVTLRCSPRSGDLSVYWYQQSLDQGLQFLIQYYNGEERAKGNILERFSAQQFPDLHSELNLSSLELGDSALYFCASSVAWDRGYEQYFGPGTRLTVT.

This clone has only one observation. This chain uses TRBV6-5 with TRBJ2-1, with D hard to call. Germline-derived CDR1 and CDR2 are MNHEY and SVGAGI. There are 13 residues in the CDR3. V dropped 8 bases and J dropped 0 bases, with 8 bases sitting between them. The chain's CDR3 is CASAASSYNEQFF. The CDR3 DNA is TGTGCCAGCGCGGCCAGCTCCTACAATGAGCAGTTCTTC.

This clone showed up just once. This chain joins TRBV15 and TRBJ1-5, with TRBD1 as a possible D gene (6 bases). Trimming removed 0 bases from V and 2 bases from J, with 11 bases in between. Germline V lookup: CDR1 LNHNV, CDR2 YYDKDF (reference sequence). The length of the CDR3 is 16 residues. CDR3 amino acids: CATSRDLQGRNQPQHF. CDR3 nucleotide sequence: TGTGCCACCAGCAGAGATCTACAGGGACGCAATCAGCCCCAGCATTTT.

This chain joins TRBV5-6 and TRBJ2-6; weak D call: TRBD2 (6 bases). Germline-derived CDR1 and CDR2 are SGHDT and YYEEEE. The CDR3 extends over 17 amino acids. Trimming pared 0 bases from V and 0 bases from J, leaving 10 bases between. CDR3 bases: TGTGCCAGCAGCTTGGATTACGGGGGCTCTGGGGCCAACGTCCTGACTTTC. It codes for CASSLDYGGSGANVLTF.

The V and J genes are TRBV7-3 and TRBJ2-1; no clear D gene. The CDR3 runs 13 residues. Germline loops: CDR1 SGHTA, CDR2 FQGTGA. V lost 2 bases, J lost 3 bases, and 5 bases lay in between. CDR3 protein: CASSLGDYNEQFF. Written as DNA, the CDR3 is TGTGCCAGCAGCTTAGGGGACTACAATGAGCAGTTCTTC.

This sequence joins TRBV27 and TRBJ2-5, with TRBD1 matching over 12 bases. Germline V gene data show CDR1 as MNHEY and CDR2 as SMNVEV (reference sequence). The CDR3 runs 17 residues. The V gene end was trimmed by 8 bases and the J gene end by 3 bases; junction bases not matched to a gene: 13. For the CDR3, the DNA is TGTGCCAGCCGGCCCGGGACAGGGGGCGCTAAAAAAGAGACCCAGTACTTC. Amino acid sequence: CASRPGTGGAKKETQYF.

The V and J genes are TRBV5-1 and TRBJ2-1; 7 bases match TRBD2. The V gene's germline CDR1 is SGHRS and CDR2 YFSETQ. This CDR3 region has 13 residues. The V segment lost 5 bases and the J segment 5 bases; nucleotides outside the gene matches: 4. The CDR3 loop reads CASRSGAHNEQFF. The CDR3 nucleotides are TGCGCCAGCAGGAGCGGGGCCCACAATGAGCAGTTCTTC.

V usage is TRBV6-5 and J usage is TRBJ2-1; 7 bases agree with TRBD2. The CDR3 runs 13 residues. Germline V gene sequence: CDR1 MNHEY, CDR2 SVGAGI. J was trimmed by 8 bases and V by 5 bases; bases with no gene match: 6. CDR3 in DNA: TGTGCCAGCAGTGAAGCGGGGAGGGATGAGCAGTTCTTC. It yields the protein CASSEAGRDEQFF.

V and J are TRBV19 and TRBJ1-2; 7 nucleotides align to TRBD1. V was clipped by 2 bases and J by 8 bases; unmatched bases: 11. This CDR3 comprises 15 residues. Germline CDR1 and CDR2: LNHDA and SQIVND (reference sequence). Here the CDR3 reads CASSITPTGAEGYTF. CDR3 in DNA: TGTGCCAGTAGTATAACGCCCACAGGGGCGGAAGGCTACACCTTC. Full variable domain (rest looked up from reference TRBV19 and TRBJ1-2): DGGITQSPKYLFRKEGQNVTLSCEQNLNHDAMYWYRQDPGQGLRLIYYSQIVNDFQKGDIAEGYSVSREKKESFPLTVTSAQKNPTAFYLCASSITPTGAEGYTFGSGTRLTVV.

This chain uses TRBV5-1 with TRBJ1-1; 8 bases line up with TRBD1. The CDR3 spans 16 residues. The J segment lost 4 bases and the V segment lost 4 bases, leaving 12 bases of the junction unmatched. Per the germline V gene, CDR1 is SGHRS and CDR2 is YFSETQ. The CDR3 region has the DNA TGCGCCAGCAGCCCCGGACAGGGAATAATGGGCACTGAAGCTTTCTTT. This translates into CASSPGQGIMGTEAFF.

The rearrangement uses TRBV6-5 and TRBJ2-7; weak D call: TRBD2 (6 bases). The germline CDR1 and CDR2 sequences are MNHEY and SVGAGI. The CDR3 totals 13 residues. V lost 6 bases to trimming and J lost 3 bases, with 12 bases between them. The DNA of the CDR3 is TGTGCCAGCAGATGGACGGGGGACTACGAGCAGTACTTC. Translation: CASRWTGDYEQYF.

The V call is TRBV19, the J call TRBJ1-2; D not certain. This CDR3 has 14 residues. CDR1 and CDR2 (germline): LNHDA, SQIVND (reference sequence). V was trimmed by 3 bases and J by 4 bases, leaving 12 bases between them. The chain's CDR3 is CASSIGGEFYGYTF. In nucleotides, the CDR3 is TGTGCCAGTAGTATTGGAGGAGAATTCTATGGCTACACCTTC.

This clone was observed a few times. This chain uses TRBV5-6 with TRBJ2-3; 7 bases map to TRBD2. J gave up 1 base and V 1 base, and 12 bases lay outside the gene matches. The CDR3 spans 18 residues. Germline loops: CDR1 SGHDT, CDR2 YYEEEE. In nucleotides, the CDR3 is TGTGCCAGCAGCTTGTCGGGCAGCGGGAATTTTGGCACAGATACGCAGTATTTT. Amino acid sequence: CASSLSGSGNFGTDTQYF.

V usage is TRBV7-9 and J usage is TRBJ1-1; unclear D gene. The V end was cut by 4 bases, the J end by 4 bases, with 10 bases between. The CDR3 spans 13 residues. The V gene's germline CDR1 is SEHNR and CDR2 FQNEAQ (reference sequence). CDR3 sequence: CASSSWLGTEAFF. CDR3 sequence (DNA): TGTGCCAGCAGCTCGTGGTTGGGCACTGAAGCTTTCTTT.

The chain combines TRBV5-8 with TRBJ2-7; D is possibly TRBD1 (6 bases). The CDR3 contains 15 residues. Germline V lookup: CDR1 SGHTS, CDR2 YDEGEE. V lost 5 bases to trimming and J lost 4 bases, with 19 bases between them. CDR3 sequence (DNA): TGTGCCAGCAGGCCCCGGGACACAGGGCGGTACGAGCAGTACTTC. Protein sequence: CASRPRDTGRYEQYF.

This rearrangement joins TRBV29-1 to TRBJ2-1, with D perhaps TRBD1 (5 bases). The length of the CDR3 is 14 residues. Trimming took 8 bases from V and 4 from J, leaving 18 bases between them. Germline V gene sequence: CDR1 SQVTM, CDR2 ANQGSEA. DNA for the CDR3: TGCAGCTTAACCGCAGACGACAGTTACAATGAGCAGTTCTTC. The encoded protein is CSLTADDSYNEQFF.

The V and J genes are TRBV19 and TRBJ1-2; D unresolved. Germline V CDR1 and CDR2: LNHDA, SQIVND (reference sequence). V was pared by 7 bases and J by 5 bases, with 14 bases between. The CDR3 covers 13 residues. This chain's CDR3 is CASTLGSLYGYTF. The DNA of the CDR3 is TGTGCCAGTACCCTGGGCAGCTTATATGGCTACACCTTC.

This chain connects TRBV7-9 to TRBJ1-1; D is possibly TRBD1 (5 bases). The germline V and J ends were trimmed by 4 bases and 1 base, with 13 bases remaining between them. Per the germline V gene, CDR1 is SEHNR and CDR2 is FQNEAQ (reference sequence). The CDR3 is 15 amino acids. Here the CDR3 reads CASSSPQERNTEAFF. The CDR3 nucleotides are TGTGCCAGCAGCTCGCCACAGGAGAGGAACACTGAAGCTTTCTTT.

V gene TRBV13 combines with J gene TRBJ2-3; D gene uncertain. Between the trimmed V and J ends, which lost 3 bases and 1 base, there was a span of 8 bases. The CDR3 has 14 amino acids. Germline V gene lookup returns CDR1 PRHDT and CDR2 FYEKMQ (reference sequence). This CDR3 reads CASSLGKGTDTQYF. In nucleotides, the CDR3 is TGTGCCAGCAGCTTGGGGAAGGGCACAGATACGCAGTATTTT.

V gene TRBV27 combines with J gene TRBJ2-7, with D possibly matching TRBD2 (7 bases). V was cut by 4 bases and J by 6 bases, with 16 bases left in between. Germline V CDR1 and CDR2: MNHEY, SMNVEV (reference sequence). The CDR3 totals 14 residues. The CDR3 is CASSWEGVVGEQYF. The DNA of the CDR3 is TGTGCCAGCAGTTGGGAGGGGGTGGTAGGCGAGCAGTACTTC.

The rearrangement joins TRBV4-2 to TRBJ2-5, with D maybe TRBD1 (6 bases). This CDR3 is built from 13 residues. Germline loops: CDR1 LGHNA, CDR2 YNFKEQ. V lost 4 bases and J 3 bases, leaving 9 bases between the germline ends. The CDR3 nucleotides are TGTGCCAGCAGCCCGGACAGAAAAGAGACCCAGTACTTC. This codes for CASSPDRKETQYF.

This clone was picked up one time. This chain connects TRBV6-1 to TRBJ1-1; maybe TRBD1 (5 bases). The CDR3 loop spans 14 amino acids. Germline V CDR1 and CDR2: MNHNS, SASEGT. V was clipped by 0 bases and J by 11 bases, with 16 bases between them. The CDR3 here is CASSEAIGTASAFF. DNA for the CDR3: TGTGCCAGCAGTGAAGCGATCGGGACGGCGTCCGCTTTCTTT.

This clone was detected a few times. The chain joins TRBV7-2 to TRBJ2-2; a possible D gene is TRBD1 (6 bases). This CDR3 spans 14 amino acids. CDR1 SGHTA and CDR2 FQGNSA come from the germline V gene. V lost 2 bases, J lost 7 bases, and 11 bases lay in between. The CDR3 sequence: CASSLYRAGGELFF. The DNA for the CDR3 is TGTGCCAGCAGCTTATACAGGGCCGGCGGGGAGCTGTTTTTT.

This rearrangement joins TRBV10-1 to TRBJ1-2; 7 bases agree with TRBD1. V was pared by 0 bases and J by 8 bases, with 9 bases of the junction left unmatched. CDR1 is WNHNN, CDR2 SYGVQD, per germline (reference sequence). The CDR3 runs to 15 residues. CDR3: CASSESGARGGGYTF. In DNA form, the CDR3 reads TGCGCCAGCAGTGAGTCTGGGGCCAGGGGGGGAGGCTACACCTTC.

Remarks on this clone: The germline gene is not matched at one end of the junction; a read error may be the cause. The chain is built from TRBV6-9 and TRBJ1-5; 8 bases are shared with TRBD1. Germline CDR1 and CDR2: MNHGY and SVAAGI. This CDR3 contains 11 residues. The CDR3 sequence is CASSYPGGLFF. The CDR3 nucleotides are TGTGCCAGCAGTTACCCAGGGGGCCTCTTTTTT.

This sequence joins TRBV29-1 and TRBJ1-1; D is undetermined. CDR3 length: 12 amino acids. V lost 5 bases to trimming and J lost 0 bases, with 7 bases between them. Germline V gives CDR1 SQVTM, CDR2 ANQGSEA. CDR3 nucleotides: TGCAGCGTTACGAGGTTGAACACTGAAGCTTTCTTT. It translates to CSVTRLNTEAFF.